A selection of T cell receptor beta chains follows, all from one sample in a study. A single record per CDR3 protein comes from TCRdb applying MiXCR to the RT-PCR reads. The data show about 680,000 distinct CDR3 sequences, 14% seen once. Input material: memory CD4+ T cells from blood. The origin of the receptors is a female donor in good health, serving as a healthy control. Both conserved end residues are part of each CDR3. The D gene is left open where the match is weak. Size is omitted from some rows. Given values are once, few, many or a class for expanded clones.

D,J,V,size,CDR3,DNA
.,TRBJ1-2,TRBV20-1,few,CSARLDSNYGYTF,TGCAGTGCACGACTTGACAGCAACTATGGCTACACCTTC
.,TRBJ2-2,TRBV10-3,few,CASGDLTHNTGELFF,TGTGCCTCGGGGGACCTTACACACAACACCGGGGAGCTGTTTTTT
.,TRBJ2-1,TRBV4-1,few,CASSQDAQSQFF,TGCGCCAGCAGCCAAGACGCCCAGTCGCAGTTCTTC
.,TRBJ2-6,TRBV4-3,.,CASSLLGGQISGANVLTF,TGCGCCAGCAGCCTCCTGGGGGGGCAGATTTCTGGGGCCAACGTCCTGACTTTC
.,TRBJ2-1,TRBV19,few,CASKPTYNEQFF,TGTGCCAGTAAGCCCACGTACAATGAGCAGTTCTTC
.,TRBJ1-1,TRBV2,once,CASVGEGVRTEAFF,TGTGCCAGCGTGGGAGAGGGGGTTAGGACTGAAGCTTTCTTT
.,TRBJ2-5,TRBV5-1,many,CASLDAGKTQYF,TGCGCCAGCCTAGACGCCGGCAAGACCCAGTACTTC
TRBD1,TRBJ1-5,TRBV6-5,.,CASSSRFTGGSNQPQHF,TGTGCCAGCAGTTCCAGATTCACAGGGGGGAGCAATCAGCCCCAGCATTTT
TRBD1,TRBJ2-2,TRBV11-2,few,CASSLMGQGATGELFF,TGTGCCAGCAGCTTAATGGGACAGGGGGCGACCGGGGAGCTGTTTTTT
TRBD2,TRBJ2-7,TRBV4-2,.,CASSHGTSGHSYEQYF,TGTGCCAGCAGCCATGGGACTAGCGGACATTCCTACGAGCAGTACTTC
TRBD1,TRBJ2-5,TRBV18,.,CASSPQGVAETQYF,TGTGCCAGCTCACCTCAGGGGGTCGCAGAGACCCAGTACTTC
.,TRBJ1-6,TRBV6-1,few,CASSWGSNNSPLHF,TGTGCCAGCAGCTGGGGCTCTAATAATTCACCCCTCCACTTT
TRBD2,TRBJ2-5,TRBV5-4,.,CASSRILAGGQETQYF,TGTGCCAGCAGCAGGATACTAGCGGGAGGGCAAGAGACCCAGTACTTC
.,TRBJ2-6,TRBV18,few,CASSPGLGANVLTF,TGTGCCAGCTCACCAGGGCTCGGGGCCAACGTCCTGACTTTC
.,TRBJ2-3,TRBV7-7,many,CASSVKGWTDTQYF,TGTGCCAGCAGCGTTAAGGGTTGGACAGATACGCAGTATTTT
.,TRBJ1-3,TRBV20-1,many,CSASRDSGNTIYF,TGCAGTGCTAGTAGGGACTCTGGAAACACCATATATTTT
.,TRBJ2-3,TRBV24-1,.,CATSDPPTAIGTTDTQYF,TGTGCCACCAGTGATCCGCCTACAGCGATCGGGACGACAGATACGCAGTATTTT
.,TRBJ1-5,TRBV20-1,.,CSARRATGWEQPQHF,TGCAGTGCTAGACGGGCAACAGGGTGGGAACAGCCCCAGCATTTT
TRBD2,TRBJ2-4,TRBV4-2,many,CASSLGVGTSGGLAKNIQYF,TGTGCCAGCAGCCTAGGTGTTGGGACTAGCGGGGGACTAGCCAAAAACATTCAGTACTTC
.,TRBJ1-1,TRBV15,.,CATSRVWGLNTEAFF,TGTGCCACCAGCAGAGTTTGGGGGCTGAACACTGAAGCTTTCTTT
.,TRBJ1-1,TRBV6-1,many,CASSEYGGSNTEAFF,TGTGCCAGCAGTGAATACGGGGGCTCGAACACTGAAGCTTTCTTT
.,TRBJ2-1,TRBV12-3/TRBV12-4,.,CASSYQGGSYNEQFF,TGTGCCAGCAGTTATCAGGGAGGCTCCTACAATGAGCAGTTCTTC
TRBD2,TRBJ2-7,TRBV20-1,few,CSAGTSGEGYEQYF,TGCAGTGCTGGCACTAGCGGCGAAGGCTACGAGCAGTACTTC
TRBD1,TRBJ1-2,TRBV27,many,CASSPYRQGLGYTF,TGTGCCAGCAGTCCTTACCGACAGGGCCTGGGCTACACCTTC
TRBD2,TRBJ2-1,TRBV19,.,CASSIIPAGGDEQFF,TGTGCCAGTAGTATTATCCCAGCGGGGGGAGATGAGCAGTTCTTC
TRBD2,TRBJ2-1,TRBV4-2,many,CASSQEATSGSTNEQFF,TGTGCCAGCAGCCAAGAAGCGACTAGCGGGAGTACAAATGAGCAGTTCTTC
.,TRBJ1-5,TRBV7-9,many,CASSLLLGQPQHF,TGTGCCAGCAGCTTATTGCTTGGTCAGCCCCAGCATTTT
.,TRBJ1-1,TRBV10-3,.,CAISGFGMNTEAFF,TGTGCCATCAGTGGTTTCGGGATGAACACTGAAGCTTTCTTT
TRBD2,TRBJ2-1,TRBV9,.,CASSEPGLAGVPRTYNEQFF,TGTGCCAGCAGCGAACCGGGACTAGCGGGAGTGCCCCGAACTTACAATGAGCAGTTCTTC
TRBD1,TRBJ1-6,TRBV12-3/TRBV12-4,many,CASSAHRGDNSPLHF,TGTGCCAGCAGTGCTCACAGGGGAGATAATTCACCCCTCCACTTT
.,TRBJ1-1,TRBV3-1,.,CASSQDMGVTEAFF,TGTGCCAGCAGCCAAGATATGGGTGTCACTGAAGCTTTCTTT
.,TRBJ2-3,TRBV11-2,.,CASSLEPRGDTQYF,TGTGCCAGCAGCTTAGAACCCCGCGGAGATACGCAGTATTTT
.,TRBJ2-1,TRBV5-1,few,CASSLVSDSVGNEQFF,TGCGCCAGCAGCTTGGTGTCCGACTCCGTGGGTAATGAGCAGTTCTTC
.,TRBJ2-1,TRBV2,.,CAITGEGSGNEQFF,TGTGCCATAACAGGGGAGGGTTCGGGGAATGAGCAGTTCTTC
.,TRBJ1-2,TRBV30,.,CAWSVGPPQVYGYTF,TGTGCCTGGAGTGTAGGACCGCCCCAGGTCTATGGCTACACCTTC
.,TRBJ2-2,TRBV12-3/TRBV12-4,.,CASSLSGRGTGELFF,TGTGCCAGCAGTTTAAGTGGGAGAGGTACCGGGGAGCTGTTTTTT
TRBD2,TRBJ2-1,TRBV15,.,CATSRSLAGGTSYNEQFF,TGTGCCACCAGCAGGTCTTTAGCGGGAGGGACCTCCTACAATGAGCAGTTCTTC
.,TRBJ2-7,TRBV12-3/TRBV12-4,many,CASRYRDSYEQYF,TGTGCCAGCAGATACCGGGACTCCTACGAGCAGTACTTC
.,TRBJ2-7,TRBV7-2,few,CASSQDVGEQYF,TGTGCCAGCAGCCAGGACGTCGGCGAGCAGTACTTC
TRBD2,TRBJ2-3,TRBV7-2,.,CASSPSRGADTQYF,TGTGCCAGCAGCCCGTCTCGGGGGGCAGATACGCAGTATTTT
TRBD1,TRBJ1-2,TRBV20-1,.,CSARLADRGYNYGYTF,TGCAGTGCTAGACTTGCAGACAGGGGTTATAACTATGGCTACACCTTC
TRBD2,TRBJ2-2,TRBV5-4,few,CASSLGLAANTGELFF,TGTGCCAGCAGCTTGGGACTAGCGGCAAACACCGGGGAGCTGTTTTTT
TRBD1,TRBJ1-2,TRBV20-1,.,CSATWPGQGYYGYTF,TGCAGTGCTACCTGGCCGGGACAGGGGTACTATGGCTACACCTTC
.,TRBJ2-7,TRBV5-1,few,CASSLLQYSYEQYF,TGCGCCAGCAGCTTGTTACAGTACTCCTACGAGCAGTACTTC
.,TRBJ2-7,TRBV7-2,many,CASSSGQNSYEQYF,TGTGCCAGCAGCTCAGGACAGAACTCCTACGAGCAGTACTTC
.,TRBJ2-2,TRBV24-1,.,CATSDTYRAPGELFF,TGTGCCACCAGTGATACCTACAGGGCCCCCGGGGAGCTGTTTTTT
.,TRBJ2-5,TRBV6-5,many,CASSYFLGAPETQYF,TGTGCCAGCAGTTATTTTTTAGGGGCCCCGGAGACCCAGTACTTC
.,TRBJ2-7,TRBV7-2,.,CASSLYQGTTYEQYF,TGTGCCAGCAGCTTATATCAGGGAACTACCTACGAGCAGTACTTC
.,TRBJ2-5,TRBV7-2,.,CASSLYAGSETQYF,TGTGCCAGCAGCTTATACGCAGGGTCGGAGACCCAGTACTTC
.,TRBJ1-5,TRBV12-3/TRBV12-4,few,CASSFTFSNQPQHF,TGTGCCAGCAGTTTCACTTTTAGCAATCAGCCCCAGCATTTT
.,TRBJ1-6,TRBV30,few,CAWELGGLGALHF,TGTGCCTGGGAGCTGGGGGGACTCGGGGCCCTCCACTTT
.,TRBJ1-2,TRBV28,.,CASRPYRDGTYGYTF,TGTGCCAGCAGACCTTATCGGGACGGGACCTATGGCTACACCTTC
.,TRBJ1-2,TRBV29-1,few,CSVETASNYGYTF,TGCAGCGTTGAGACAGCATCTAACTATGGCTACACCTTC
.,TRBJ1-5,TRBV7-2,.,CASSLVGVSNQPQHF,TGTGCCAGCAGCTTAGTGGGGGTTAGCAATCAGCCCCAGCATTTT
TRBD1,TRBJ2-7,TRBV20-1,.,CSARQGARSYEQYF,TGCAGTGCTCGACAGGGGGCTAGGTCCTACGAGCAGTACTTC
TRBD2,TRBJ2-1,TRBV10-3,.,CAISAGLAGEDNEQFF,TGTGCCATCAGTGCTGGACTAGCGGGGGAGGACAATGAGCAGTTCTTC
.,TRBJ1-1,TRBV29-1,.,CSVCRGVNTEAFF,TGCAGCGTATGCAGAGGGGTGAACACTGAAGCTTTCTTT
.,TRBJ1-1,TRBV5-1,many,CASSPEGLVTNTEAFF,TGCGCCAGCAGCCCGGAGGGGTTGGTAACTAACACTGAAGCTTTCTTT